Described below is a single T cell receptor (beta chain) sequence and its context. This entry belongs to a study of blood T cell repertoires in COVID-19. In the study overall: PBMCs, B-cell-depleted T cells, or T cells were the source of the cDNA or gDNA that made up the material.

This CDR3 comprises 17 residues. Germline lookup yields CDR1 MGHDK and CDR2 SYGVNS. J was trimmed by 4 bases and V by 2 bases; bases with no gene match: 8. In the authors' workflow: Scientists estimated how many nucleated cells there were by amplifying reference gene primers. Profiled with immunoSEQ multiplex PCR; TCRdb holds only in-frame clones, not every one. V, J and clone size are those of that table, while D and trimming were read from the DNA. Here the sample spans about 140,000 clones, around 80% being singletons. The chain links TRBV25-1 to TRBJ2-6, with TRBD1 matching over 7 bases. This receptor was identified in a man in his fifties or sixties with acute or convalescent COVID-19. Material for sequencing was peripheral blood. CDR3 amino acids: CASSERQTGSGANVLTF. The CDR3 DNA reads TGTGCCAGCAGTGAACGGCAGACAGGGTCCGGGGCCAACGTCCTGACTTTC.